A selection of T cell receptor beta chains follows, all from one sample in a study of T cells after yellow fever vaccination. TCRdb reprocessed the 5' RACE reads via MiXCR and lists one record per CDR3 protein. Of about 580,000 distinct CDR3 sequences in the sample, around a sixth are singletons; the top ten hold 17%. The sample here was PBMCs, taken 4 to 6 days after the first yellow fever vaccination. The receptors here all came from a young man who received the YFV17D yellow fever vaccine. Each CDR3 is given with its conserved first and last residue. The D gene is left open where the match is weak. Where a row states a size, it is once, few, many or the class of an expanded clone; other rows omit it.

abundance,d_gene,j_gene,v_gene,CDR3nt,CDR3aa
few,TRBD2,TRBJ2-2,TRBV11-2,TGTGCCAGCAGCTTTGGGTACCGTCTTAGCGGGGAGGCGAACACCGGGGAGCTGTTTTTT,CASSFGYRLSGEANTGELFF
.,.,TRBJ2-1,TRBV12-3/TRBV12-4,TGTGCCAGCACCGGGACCGTCGGAAACAATGAGCAGTTCTTC,CASTGTVGNNEQFF
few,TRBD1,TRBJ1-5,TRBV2,TGTGCCAGCAGTTTACCAAGGAACTCAGGGACAGGGCGTAACCAGCCCCAGCATTTT,CASSLPRNSGTGRNQPQHF
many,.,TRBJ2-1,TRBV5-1,TGCGCCAGCAGCCGCTTGGTCAATGAGCAGTTCTTC,CASSRLVNEQFF
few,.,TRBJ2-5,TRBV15,TGTGCCACCAGCGTTGCAAGGGGAGAGACCCAGTACTTC,CATSVARGETQYF
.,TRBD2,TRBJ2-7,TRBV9,TGTGCCAGCAGCGCTAGCGGGGCCTACTACGAGCAGTACTTC,CASSASGAYYEQYF
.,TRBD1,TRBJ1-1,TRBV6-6,TGTGCCATCGGACAGGGGGGCCCGGAAGCTTTCTTT,CAIGQGGPEAFF
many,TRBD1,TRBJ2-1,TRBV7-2,TGTGCCAGCAGCTCTAGGCTAACAGGGGACGATGAGCAGTTCTTC,CASSSRLTGDDEQFF
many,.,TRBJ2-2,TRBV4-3,TGCGCCAGCAGCCAAGATTTTTCTAGTCGGACCGGGGAGCTGTTTTTT,CASSQDFSSRTGELFF
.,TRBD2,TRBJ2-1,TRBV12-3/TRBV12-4,TGTGCCAGCAGTTCCCCCCTGGCGGGGGGGCCGGATGAGCAGTTCTTC,CASSSPLAGGPDEQFF
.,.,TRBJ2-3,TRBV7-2,TGTGCCAGCAGCTTACCGCCATCATCGGTTGGGTTGACAGATACGCAGTATTTT,CASSLPPSSVGLTDTQYF
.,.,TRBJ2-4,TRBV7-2,TGTGCCAGCAGCTCACCAGCCAAAAACATTCAGTACTTC,CASSSPAKNIQYF
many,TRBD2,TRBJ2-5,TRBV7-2,TGTGCCAGCAGTCAGCGGGGGGGCAGGCAGACCCAGTACTTC,CASSQRGGRQTQYF
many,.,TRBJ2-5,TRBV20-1,TGCAGTGCTGGGGGAGGGGGGGAGACCCAGTACTTC,CSAGGGGETQYF
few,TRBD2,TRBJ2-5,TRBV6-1,TGTGCCAGCAGTGGGGGACTAGCGGGGGTGGTAGAGACCCAGTACTTC,CASSGGLAGVVETQYF
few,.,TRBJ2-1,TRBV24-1,TGTGCCATCAGAGGGGTGGGGTTGTCCTCCTACAATGAGCAGTTCTTC,CAIRGVGLSSYNEQFF
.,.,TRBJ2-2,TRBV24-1,TGTGCCACCAGTTTGGGGGACACCGGGGAGCTGTTTTTT,CATSLGDTGELFF
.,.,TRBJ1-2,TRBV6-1,TGTGCCAGCAGTCGACCACAGGGCTATGGCTACACCTTC,CASSRPQGYGYTF
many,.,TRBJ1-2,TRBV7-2,TGTGCCAGCAGCTTTCGGTCCCCGGCCAAGTATGGCTACACCTTC,CASSFRSPAKYGYTF
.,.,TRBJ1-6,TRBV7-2,TGTGCCAGCAACTCCAAACTTTTGGCCTATAATTCACCCCTCCACTTT,CASNSKLLAYNSPLHF
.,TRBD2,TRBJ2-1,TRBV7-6,TGTGCCAGCAGCGCGGCGGGGGGGAGCTCCTACAATGAGCAGTTCTTC,CASSAAGGSSYNEQFF
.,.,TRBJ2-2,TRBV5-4,TGTGCCAGCAGCTTCGGCGGGGATAGTAACGGGGAGCTGTTTTTT,CASSFGGDSNGELFF
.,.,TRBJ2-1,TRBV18,TGTGCCAGCTCAAGGTGGGGTCGAGAGCAGTTCTTC,CASSRWGREQFF
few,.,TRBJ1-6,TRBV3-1,TGTGCCAGCAGCCAAAACTCCAATTCACCCCTCCACTTT,CASSQNSNSPLHF
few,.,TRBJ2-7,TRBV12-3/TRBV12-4,TGTGCCAGCAGTTTAGCGGGCATCCGGGCCTACGAGCAGTACTTC,CASSLAGIRAYEQYF
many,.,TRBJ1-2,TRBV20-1,TGCAGTGCTATCCTTGGATCTAACTATGGCTACACCTTC,CSAILGSNYGYTF
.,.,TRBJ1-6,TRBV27,TGTGCCAGCAGTTGGGGGTCCACGAGTAATTCACCCCTCCACTTT,CASSWGSTSNSPLHF
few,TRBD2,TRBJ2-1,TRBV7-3,TGTGCCAGCAGCCCCGGGGGGGCGGTAAGGGAGCAGTTCTTC,CASSPGGAVREQFF
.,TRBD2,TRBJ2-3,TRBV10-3,TGTGCCATCGCTCCTAGCGGAGGGACAGATACGCAGTATTTT,CAIAPSGGTDTQYF
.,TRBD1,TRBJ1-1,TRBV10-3,TGTGCCATCATCGGACAGGGAGGGACTGAAGCTTTCTTT,CAIIGQGGTEAFF
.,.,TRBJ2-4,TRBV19,TGTGCCAGTACGGCCAGCGGACAGATACACTTC,CASTASGQIHF
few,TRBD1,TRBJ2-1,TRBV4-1,TGCGCCAGCAGCCTCCGACAGGGGGTGTATGAGCAGTTCTTC,CASSLRQGVYEQFF
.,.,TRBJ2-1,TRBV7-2,TGTGCCAGCAGCTCAGAACCGTCCGATGAGCAGTTCTTC,CASSSEPSDEQFF
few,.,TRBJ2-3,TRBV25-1,TGTGCCAGCAGTGACCGTAGGGCAGATACGCAGTATTTT,CASSDRRADTQYF
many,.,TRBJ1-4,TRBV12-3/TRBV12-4,TGTGCCAGCGGTCCGGGAGGCTTGGTGAAACTGTTTTTT,CASGPGGLVKLFF
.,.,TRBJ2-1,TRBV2,TGTGCCAGCTTGGTCCGGGGCTCCTACAATGAGCAGTTCTTC,CASLVRGSYNEQFF
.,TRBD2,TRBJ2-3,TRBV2,TGTGCCAGCAGTGAAGAGCGGGGGGGCACAGATACGCAGTATTTT,CASSEERGGTDTQYF
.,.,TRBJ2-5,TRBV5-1,TGCGCCAGCAGCCTGGGACTTCTGGGAGAGACCCAGTACTTC,CASSLGLLGETQYF
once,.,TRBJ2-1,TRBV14,TGTGCCAGCAGCCCTTCGGACAGACCCTACAATGAGCAGTTCTTC,CASSPSDRPYNEQFF
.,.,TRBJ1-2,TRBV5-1,TGCGCCAGCAGCTTGTATGCAGGAGGCAACTATGGCTACACCTTC,CASSLYAGGNYGYTF
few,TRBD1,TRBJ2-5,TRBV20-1,TGCAGTGCCGACAGGGGGCTACCATGGGAGACCCAGTACTTC,CSADRGLPWETQYF